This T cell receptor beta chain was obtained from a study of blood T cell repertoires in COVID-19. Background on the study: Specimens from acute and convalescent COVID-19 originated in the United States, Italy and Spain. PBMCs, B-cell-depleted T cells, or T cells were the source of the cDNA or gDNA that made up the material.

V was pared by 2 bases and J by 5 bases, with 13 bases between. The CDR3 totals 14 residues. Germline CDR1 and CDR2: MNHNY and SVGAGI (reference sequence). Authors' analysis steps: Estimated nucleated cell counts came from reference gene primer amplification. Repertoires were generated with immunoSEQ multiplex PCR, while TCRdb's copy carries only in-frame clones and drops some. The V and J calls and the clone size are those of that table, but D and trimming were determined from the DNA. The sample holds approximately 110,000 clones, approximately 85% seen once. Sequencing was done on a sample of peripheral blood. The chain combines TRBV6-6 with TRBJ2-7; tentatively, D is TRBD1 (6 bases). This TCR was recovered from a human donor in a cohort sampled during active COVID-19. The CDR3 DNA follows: TGTGCCAGCAGTTACAGGGAAGGGGGTAACGAGCAGTACTTC. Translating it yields CASSYREGGNEQYF.